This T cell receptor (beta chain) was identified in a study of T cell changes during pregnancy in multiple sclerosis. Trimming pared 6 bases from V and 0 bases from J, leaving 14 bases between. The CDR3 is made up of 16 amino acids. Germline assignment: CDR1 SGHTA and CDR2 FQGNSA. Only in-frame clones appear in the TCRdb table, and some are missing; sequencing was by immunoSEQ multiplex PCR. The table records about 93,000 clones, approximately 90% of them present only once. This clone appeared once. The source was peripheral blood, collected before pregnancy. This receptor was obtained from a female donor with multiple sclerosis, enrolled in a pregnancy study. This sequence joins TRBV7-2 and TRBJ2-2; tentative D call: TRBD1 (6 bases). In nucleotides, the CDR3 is TGTGCCAGCAGGTCTCGGACAGATTCGAACACCGGGGAGCTGTTTTTT. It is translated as CASRSRTDSNTGELFF.